The following is a T cell receptor (beta chain) sequence with its context. Antigen: not known. The trim removed 1 base at V and 4 bases at J, leaving 3 bases unmatched. The CDR3 consists of 14 residues. Germline-derived CDR1 and CDR2 are SGHDT and YYEEEE. This sample is part of a study of cytomegalovirus exposure and HLA in healthy donors. Study-level results: Sequencing probably produced one cluster of sequence variants that were highly shared.

PCR primers comprised 60 Vbeta and 13 Jbeta primers. This table comes from immunoSEQ multiplex PCR, and its TCRdb copy is limited to in-frame clones, with some not included. The sample comprises about 92,000 clones, roughly 80% of which are singletons, and 6.5% to 8% rests with the top ten. The V gene is TRBV5-6, the J gene TRBJ1-1; the match to TRBD1 covers 8 bases. Sequencing was performed on PBMCs. The TCR was taken from a man between 45 and 60 years old in good health and CMV-seropositive. The CDR3 loop is CASSLQGATTEAFF. The CDR3, as DNA: TGTGCCAGCAGCTTGCAGGGGGCGACCACTGAAGCTTTCTTT.